This TCR beta chain was sequenced in a study of STAT5B mutations in CD4+ large granular lymphocyte leukemia. Across the whole study: Healthy donors showed HLA-associated enrichment of the CDR3 'QG' motif.

Method: immunoSEQ multiplex PCR; TCRdb's copy keeps in-frame clones and lacks some. The sample includes approximately 23,000 clones, over 70% of them seen just once. Points from the study as a whole: Patient CD4-sorted repertoires stayed more clonal than healthy ones after leukemic-clone removal. No patients shared main leukemic clonotypes, though around 27% appeared at low frequency elsewhere. Compared with healthy controls (2/35), patient top clones favored TRBV06 (8/27).

About this clone itself: What it binds is not known.

V lost 0 bases and J lost 7; bases outside the gene matches: 6. Germline CDR1 is SGHRS and CDR2 is YFSETQ. The CDR3 runs to 16 residues. The chain has TRBV5-1 and TRBJ2-5; 13 bases agree with TRBD2. Sequenced sample: CD4+ T cells from blood buffy coats. This clonotype originated in a human donor in good health. CDR3 sequence: CASSLGTSGGGRTQYF. In DNA form, the CDR3 reads TGCGCCAGCAGCTTGGGGACTAGCGGGGGCGGTCGGACCCAGTACTTC. Looking up the rest from reference TRBV5-1 and TRBJ2-5 gives the full variable domain: KAGVTQTPRYLIKTRGQQVTLSCSPISGHRSVSWYQQTPGQGLQFLFEYFSETQRNKGNFPGRFSGRQFSNSRSEMNVSTLELGDSALYLCASSLGTSGGGRTQYFGPGTRLLVL.